Shown below are 8 T cell receptor beta chains from a single sample sequenced in a study of blood T cell repertoires in COVID-19. Assay: immunoSEQ multiplex PCR; the TCRdb copy retains only in-frame clones and omits some. The sample has 200,000 to 250,000 clones; around four fifths are singletons. The material sequenced was PBMCs or T cells enriched from blood (not recorded which). These receptors were obtained from a man in his forties who had recovered from COVID-19.

V and J are TRBV7-3 and TRBJ2-4; no reliable D call. Germline V gene sequence: CDR1 SGHTA, CDR2 FQGTGA. The CDR3 has 13 amino acids. The V gene lost 5 bases and the J gene lost 8 bases, with 13 bases spanning the gap. In DNA, the CDR3 is TGTGCCAGCAGCCCCCCGAATGTAGACATTCAGTACTTC. It specifies CASSPPNVDIQYF.

The chain uses TRBV5-6 and TRBJ2-2; TRBD1 is a possible D gene (5 bases). CDR1 is SGHDT, CDR2 YYEEEE, per germline. Deletions cut 3 bases from V and 4 bases from J, with 16 bases between. The CDR3 length is 16 residues. The CDR3 loop is CASSSVRAGRTGELFF. CDR3 bases: TGTGCCAGCAGCTCGGTCCGGGCAGGGCGCACCGGGGAGCTGTTTTTT.

The V gene is TRBV24-1, the J gene TRBJ1-2, with 7 positions matching TRBD1. J gave up 4 bases and V 4 bases, and 5 bases lay outside the gene matches. CDR1 and CDR2 (germline): KGHDR, SFDVKD. The CDR3 has 14 amino acids. CDR3 loop: CATSDSGGSYGYTF. In nucleotides, the CDR3 is TGTGCCACCAGTGACTCAGGGGGGTCCTATGGCTACACCTTC.

The chain recombines TRBV4-2 with TRBJ2-5; 10 bases are a match to TRBD2. In germline, CDR1 is LGHNA, CDR2 YNFKEQ. J lost 3 bases, V lost 4 bases, and 2 bases had no gene match. The CDR3 is 14 amino acids. The CDR3 nucleotides are TGTGCCAGCAGCCCCGGACTAGCGGAAGAGACCCAGTACTTC. This encodes CASSPGLAEETQYF.

The chain carries TRBV7-6 and TRBJ1-3; a weak D match, TRBD1 (6 bases). The ends were cut back, 5 bases at V and 2 bases at J, with 19 bases in the middle. Germline CDR1 SGHVS, CDR2 FNYEAQ. This CDR3 comprises 17 residues. CDR3 bases: TGTGCCAGCAGCCCATGGACAGCAGGATTGACTGGAAACACCATATATTTT. Amino acids: CASSPWTAGLTGNTIYF.

This chain joins TRBV13 and TRBJ2-7; 7 bases are shared with TRBD1. V was pared by 0 bases and J by 1 base, with 3 bases of the junction left unmatched. Germline CDR1 PRHDT, CDR2 FYEKMQ (reference sequence). CDR3 length: 15 amino acids. CDR3 amino acids: CASSLGGQISYEQYF. The CDR3 DNA follows: TGTGCCAGCAGCTTAGGGGGACAGATTTCCTACGAGCAGTACTTC. The full variable domain, its missing parts supplied by reference TRBV13 and TRBJ2-7, is AAGVIQSPRHLIKEKRETATLKCYPIPRHDTVYWYQQGPGQDPQFLISFYEKMQSDKGSIPDRFSAQQFSDYHSELNMSSLELGDSALYFCASSLGGQISYEQYFGPGTRLTVT.

CDR3: CASSQGSQTEAFF. CDR3 sequence (DNA): TGTGCCAGCAGCCAAGGAAGCCAAACTGAAGCTTTCTTT. The genes are TRBV14 and TRBJ1-1; D remains unclear. Germline-derived CDR1 and CDR2 are SGHDN and FVKESK. V lost 1 base and J lost 5, with 8 bases in between. The CDR3 contains 13 residues.

CDR3 coding DNA: TGCGCCAGCAGAGCGTCGACCGCCCCCTATGGCTACACCTTC. It codes for CASRASTAPYGYTF. The rearrangement uses TRBV5-1 and TRBJ1-2, with unresolved D. V was shortened by 5 bases and J by 4 bases, with 15 bases between the two germline ends. CDR1 is SGHRS and CDR2 is YFSETQ in the germline V gene. This CDR3 contains 14 residues.